Listed here are 7 T cell receptor beta chains from one sample, sequenced in a study of CD8+ T cells in alopecia areata. RNA extraction was followed by reverse transcription into cDNA, which acted as the sequencing template. Profiled with immunoSEQ multiplex PCR; TCRdb holds only in-frame clones, not every one. The table has a few hundred thousand clones, 50% to 60% seen once; the top ten hold 1.6%. The treatment: oral pan-JAK inhibitor, 5-10 mg twice daily. Source: CD4+ T cells sorted from blood, taken at week 4, from a patient treated with tofacitinib. The source of these receptors is a human donor with alopecia areata.

This chain connects TRBV30 to TRBJ1-4; 9 nucleotides agree with TRBD1. The J segment lost 8 bases and the V segment lost 8 bases, leaving 9 bases of the junction unmatched. CDR1 and CDR2 (germline): GTSNPN, SVGIG (reference sequence). CDR3 length: 13 amino acids. CDR3 region: CARQRQGDEKLFF. The CDR3 region has the DNA TGTGCCCGACAACGACAGGGGGACGAAAAACTGTTTTTT.

This clone was recorded a few times. The chain is built from TRBV30 and TRBJ1-1, with 7 bases that match TRBD1. Germline V gene lookup returns CDR1 GTSNPN and CDR2 SVGIG (reference sequence). The CDR3 runs to 13 residues. The ends lost 2 bases at V and 4 bases at J; junction bases unmatched: 4. The CDR3 coding sequence is TGTGCCTGGAGTTCCAGGGGGACCACTGAAGCTTTCTTT. Protein sequence: CAWSSRGTTEAFF.

The genes are TRBV5-6 and TRBJ1-1; D call uncertain. CDR3 size: 13 residues. In germline, CDR1 is SGHDT, CDR2 YYEEEE. The germline V and J ends were trimmed by 5 bases and 3 bases, with 11 bases remaining between them. The CDR3 region has the DNA TGTGCCAGCAGGACGCGGTGGGACACTGAAGCTTTCTTT. Translating gives CASRTRWDTEAFF.

This chain connects TRBV6-5 to TRBJ2-1; 12 bases line up with TRBD2. This CDR3 has 12 residues. V lost 4 bases and J lost 14; bases outside the gene matches: 3. In germline, CDR1 is MNHEY, CDR2 SVGAGI. The CDR3 DNA reads TGTGCCAGCAGTTCTAGCGGGGGGGCGAAGTTCTTC. It encodes CASSSSGGAKFF.

V and J are TRBV5-1 and TRBJ1-5; D is unclear. The CDR3 runs 16 residues. V shed 5 bases and J shed 0 bases, with 15 bases lying between them. Per the germline V gene, CDR1 is SGHRS and CDR2 is YFSETQ. The CDR3, as DNA: TGCGCCAGCAGGTTAGACGGATCAGATAGCAATCAGCCCCAGCATTTT. It specifies CASRLDGSDSNQPQHF.

The chain employs TRBV2 and TRBJ2-5; no definite D call. CDR1 is SNHLY, CDR2 FYNNEI, per germline. CDR3 length: 11 residues. The V end lost 4 bases, the J end lost 5 bases, and 5 bases lay between the germline ends. The CDR3, as DNA: TGTGCCAGCAGTGTCGTGGAGACCCAGTACTTC. Its translation: CASSVVETQYF.

V is TRBV29-1 and J is TRBJ1-1; 10 bases fit TRBD1. This CDR3 has 16 residues. Germline values: CDR1 SQVTM, CDR2 ANQGSEA. With 6 bases clipped from V and 2 bases from J, the junction kept 12 bases outside the gene matches. The CDR3 sequence is CSVRKRDRGLNTEAFF. CDR3 bases: TGCAGCGTCCGGAAGCGGGACAGGGGACTTAACACTGAAGCTTTCTTT.